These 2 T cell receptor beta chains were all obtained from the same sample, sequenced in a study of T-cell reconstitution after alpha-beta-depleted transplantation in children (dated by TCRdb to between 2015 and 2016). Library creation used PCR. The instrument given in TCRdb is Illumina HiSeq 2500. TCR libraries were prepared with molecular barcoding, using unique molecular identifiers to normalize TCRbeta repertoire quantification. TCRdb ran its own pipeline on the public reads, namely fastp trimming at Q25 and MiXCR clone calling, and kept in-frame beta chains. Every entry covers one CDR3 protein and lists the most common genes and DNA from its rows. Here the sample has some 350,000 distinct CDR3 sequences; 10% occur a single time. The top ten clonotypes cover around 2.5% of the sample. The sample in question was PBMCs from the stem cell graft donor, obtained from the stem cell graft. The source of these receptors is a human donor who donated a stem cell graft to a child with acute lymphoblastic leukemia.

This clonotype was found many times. DNA for the CDR3: TGTGCCAGCAGCCTTACAGGCCGCCCGGGTCATGGCTACACCTTC. Its translation is CASSLTGRPGHGYTF. V gene TRBV28 combines with J gene TRBJ1-2, with D possibly matching TRBD1 (5 bases). Trimming stripped 6 bases from V and 6 bases from J, with 20 bases between. This CDR3 is 15 amino acids long. Germline CDR1 MDHEN, CDR2 SYDVKM.

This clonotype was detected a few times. The chain's CDR3 is CASIKSVRTDTQYF. CDR3 nucleotides: TGTGCCAGCATTAAGAGCGTACGCACAGATACGCAGTATTTT. The V gene is TRBV12-3 or TRBV12-4, the J gene TRBJ2-3; unclear D gene. V dropped 7 bases and J dropped 1 base, with 12 bases sitting between them. The CDR3 is made up of 14 amino acids.